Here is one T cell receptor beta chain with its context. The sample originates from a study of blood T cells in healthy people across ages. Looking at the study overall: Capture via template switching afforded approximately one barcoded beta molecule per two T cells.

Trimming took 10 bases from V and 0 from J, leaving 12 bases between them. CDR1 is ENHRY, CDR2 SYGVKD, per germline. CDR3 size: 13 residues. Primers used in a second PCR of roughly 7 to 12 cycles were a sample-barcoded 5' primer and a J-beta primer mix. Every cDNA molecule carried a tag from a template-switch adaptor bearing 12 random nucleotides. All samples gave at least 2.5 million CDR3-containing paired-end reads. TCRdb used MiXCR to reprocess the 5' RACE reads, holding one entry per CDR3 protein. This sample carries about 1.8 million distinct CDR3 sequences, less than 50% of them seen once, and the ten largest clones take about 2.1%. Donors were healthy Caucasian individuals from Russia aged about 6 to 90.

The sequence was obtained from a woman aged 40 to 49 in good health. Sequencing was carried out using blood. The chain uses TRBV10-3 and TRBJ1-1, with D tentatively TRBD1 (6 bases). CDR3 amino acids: CANADSVNTEAFF. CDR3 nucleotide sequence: TGTGCCAACGCGGACAGTGTGAACACTGAAGCTTTCTTT.